These T cell receptor beta chains were read from a single sample in a study of radiotherapy plus CTLA-4 blockade in lung cancer. Method: immunoSEQ multiplex PCR; TCRdb's copy keeps in-frame clones and lacks some. The profile shows some 41,000 clones, 60% to 70% of them singletons. This specimen was peripheral blood, taken from a patient treated with radiotherapy plus ipilimumab. Receptors originate from a human donor with non-small cell lung cancer who had a partial response to radiotherapy plus ipilimumab. The CDR3 runs from the conserved cysteine through the conserved F or W. Each record gives: D gene, V gene, J gene, CDR3 DNA, CDR3 protein. A D gene is named only where the DNA matches it firmly.

TRBD1,TRBV4-3,TRBJ1-2,TGCGCCAGCAGCCAAGCAGGGGGCAGTGGCTACACCTTC,CASSQAGGSGYTF
-,TRBV7-3,TRBJ1-1,TGTGCCAGCAGCTTATTCCGGGAAACTGAAGCTTTCTTT,CASSLFRETEAFF
-,TRBV4-3,TRBJ2-7,TGCGCCAGCAGCCAAGATCCCCTAGCGACCTACGAGCAGTACTTC,CASSQDPLATYEQYF
-,TRBV6-5,TRBJ1-3,TGTGCCAGCAGTGAATACTTCACCAGCGCCATATATTTT,CASSEYFTSAIYF
-,TRBV12-5,TRBJ2-1,TGTGCTAGTGGTTTGGTACACGGAGATTACAATGAGCAGTTCTTC,CASGLVHGDYNEQFF
TRBD1,TRBV9,TRBJ1-2,TGTGCCAGCAGCGCTCGGACAGGAGGAGGGTATGGCTACACCTTC,CASSARTGGGYGYTF
-,TRBV6-6,TRBJ1-1,TGTGCCACCGCGGGCTTACAGGGTCATCGAACTGAAGCTTTCTTT,CATAGLQGHRTEAFF
-,TRBV5-1,TRBJ1-4,TGCGCCAGCAGCCGAGCTTCCGGGGGGGGGAAGGATGAAAAACTGTTTTTT,CASSRASGGGKDEKLFF
-,TRBV5-1,TRBJ2-5,TGCGCCAGCAGCTTGGCGGGGGTCGGGGAGACCCAGTACTTC,CASSLAGVGETQYF
-,TRBV7-2,TRBJ1-2,TGTGCCAGCAGCCTCGTCTCCTATGGCTACACCTTC,CASSLVSYGYTF
TRBD2,TRBV7-3,TRBJ2-3,TGTGCCAGCGGCAGCGGGGGCACAGATACGCAGTATTTT,CASGSGGTDTQYF
-,TRBV6-1,TRBJ2-7,TGTGCCAGCAGTGAAAGGAGCGTGCAGTACTTC,CASSERSVQYF
-,TRBV2,TRBJ2-7,TGTGCCAGCAGTGAAGGGGCAGTGCTCTACGAGCAGTACTTC,CASSEGAVLYEQYF
-,TRBV6-6,TRBJ1-2,TGTGCCAGCACTCCGGGACTATTATATGGCTACACCTTC,CASTPGLLYGYTF
TRBD1,TRBV18,TRBJ1-1,TGTGCCAGCTCACCTCGAAGGACAGGTTTGAACACTGAAGCTTTCTTT,CASSPRRTGLNTEAFF